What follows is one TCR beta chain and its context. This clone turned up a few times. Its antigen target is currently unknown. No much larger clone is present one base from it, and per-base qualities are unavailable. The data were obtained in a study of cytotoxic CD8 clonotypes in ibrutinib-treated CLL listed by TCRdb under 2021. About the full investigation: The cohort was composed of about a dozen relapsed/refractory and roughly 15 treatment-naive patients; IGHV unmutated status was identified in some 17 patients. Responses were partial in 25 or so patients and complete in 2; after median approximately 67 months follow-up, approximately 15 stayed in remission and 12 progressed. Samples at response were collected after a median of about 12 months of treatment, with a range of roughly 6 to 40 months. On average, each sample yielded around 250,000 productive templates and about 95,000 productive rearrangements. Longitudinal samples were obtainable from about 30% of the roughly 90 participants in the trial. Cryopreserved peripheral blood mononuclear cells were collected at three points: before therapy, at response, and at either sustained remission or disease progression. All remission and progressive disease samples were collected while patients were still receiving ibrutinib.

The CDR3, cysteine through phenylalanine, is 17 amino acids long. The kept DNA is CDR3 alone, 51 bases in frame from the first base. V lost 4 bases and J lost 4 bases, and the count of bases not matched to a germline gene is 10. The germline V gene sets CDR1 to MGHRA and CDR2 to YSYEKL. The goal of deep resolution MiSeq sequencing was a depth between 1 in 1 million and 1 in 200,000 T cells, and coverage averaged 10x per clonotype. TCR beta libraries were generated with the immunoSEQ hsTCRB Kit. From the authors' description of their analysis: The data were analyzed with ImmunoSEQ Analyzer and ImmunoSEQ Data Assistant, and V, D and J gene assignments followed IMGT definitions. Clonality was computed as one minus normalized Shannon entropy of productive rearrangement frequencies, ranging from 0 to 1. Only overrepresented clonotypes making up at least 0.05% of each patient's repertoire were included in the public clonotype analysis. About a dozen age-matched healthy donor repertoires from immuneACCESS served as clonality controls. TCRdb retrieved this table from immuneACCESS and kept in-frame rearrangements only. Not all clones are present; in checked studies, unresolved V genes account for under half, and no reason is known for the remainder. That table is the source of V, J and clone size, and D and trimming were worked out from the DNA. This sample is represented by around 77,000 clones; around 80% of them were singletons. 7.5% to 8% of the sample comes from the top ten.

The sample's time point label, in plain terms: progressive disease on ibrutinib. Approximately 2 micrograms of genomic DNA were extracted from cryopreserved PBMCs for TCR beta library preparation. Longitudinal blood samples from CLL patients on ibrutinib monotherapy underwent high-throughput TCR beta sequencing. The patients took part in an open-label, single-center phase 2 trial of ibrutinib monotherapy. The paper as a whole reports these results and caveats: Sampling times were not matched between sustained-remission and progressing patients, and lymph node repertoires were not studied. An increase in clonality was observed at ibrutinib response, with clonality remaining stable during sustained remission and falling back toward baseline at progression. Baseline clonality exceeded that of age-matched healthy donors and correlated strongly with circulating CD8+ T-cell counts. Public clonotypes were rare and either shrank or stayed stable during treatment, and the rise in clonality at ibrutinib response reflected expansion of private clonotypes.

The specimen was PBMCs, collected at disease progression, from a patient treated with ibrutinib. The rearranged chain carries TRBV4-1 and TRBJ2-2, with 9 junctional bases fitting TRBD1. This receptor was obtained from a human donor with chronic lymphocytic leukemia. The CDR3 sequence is CASSPLGTGKSTGELFF. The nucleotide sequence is TGCGCCAGCAGCCCCCTCGGGACAGGGAAAAGCACCGGGGAGCTGTTTTTT.